This T cell receptor beta chain was recorded in a study of OX40 agonist ivuxolimab in advanced cancers. Study overall: Dosing consisted of intravenous ivuxolimab at 0.01 to 10 mg/kg every 2 weeks. Study-wide results and caveats: Compared with CD4+, CD8+ T cells on average had more expanded clones.

Concerning this clone: The antigen is undetermined.

There are 17 residues in the CDR3. The V gene's germline CDR1 is SGDLS and CDR2 YYNGEE. Trimming removed 0 bases from V and 0 bases from J; junction bases left unmatched: 6. Clones were sequenced by immunoSEQ multiplex PCR, and TCRdb holds only the in-frame ones, with some missing. This sample carries 80,000 to 130,000 clones, approximately 90% of them seen once, and the ten largest clones take approximately 0.34%. V gene TRBV9 combines with J gene TRBJ2-1, with 7 bases lining up with TRBD2. The sequence derives from an adult with an advanced solid tumor such as melanoma, head and neck, liver or kidney cancer. The source was CD4+ or CD8+ T cells sorted from blood, collected in a trial of the OX40 agonist ivuxolimab. The chain's CDR3 is CASSVGVGGSSYNEQFF. CDR3 nucleotides: TGTGCCAGCAGCGTAGGCGTTGGCGGGAGCTCCTACAATGAGCAGTTCTTC.